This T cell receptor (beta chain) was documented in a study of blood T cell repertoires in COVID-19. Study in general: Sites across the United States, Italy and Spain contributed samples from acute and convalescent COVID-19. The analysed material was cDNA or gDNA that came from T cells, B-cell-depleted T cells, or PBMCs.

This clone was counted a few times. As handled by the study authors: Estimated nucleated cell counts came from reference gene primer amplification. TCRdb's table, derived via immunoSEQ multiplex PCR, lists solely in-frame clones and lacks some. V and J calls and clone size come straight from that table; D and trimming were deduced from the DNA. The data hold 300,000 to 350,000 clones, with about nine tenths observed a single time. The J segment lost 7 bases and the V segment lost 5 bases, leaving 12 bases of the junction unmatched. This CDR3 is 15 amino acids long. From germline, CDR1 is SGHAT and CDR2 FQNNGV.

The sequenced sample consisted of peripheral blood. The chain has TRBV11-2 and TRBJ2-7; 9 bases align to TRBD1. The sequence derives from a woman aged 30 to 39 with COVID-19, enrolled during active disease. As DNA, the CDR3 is TGTGCCAGCAGCGGGGCGGGACAGGGCTGGGGAGAGCAGTACTTC. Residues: CASSGAGQGWGEQYF.